A single sample is the source of the 5 T cell receptor beta chains below, sequenced in a study of cytomegalovirus exposure and HLA in healthy donors. The PCR ran on 60 Vbeta and 13 Jbeta primers. Sequencing used immunoSEQ multiplex PCR; TCRdb keeps in-frame clones, though not all of them. The sample includes roughly 160,000 clones, about 85% of them seen just once. The source material was PBMCs. These receptors were collected from a man younger than 45 in good health and CMV-seropositive.

The chain links TRBV25-1 to TRBJ1-1; D not resolved. The germline V gene has CDR1 MGHDK and CDR2 SYGVNS. Deletions cut 1 base from V and 0 bases from J, with 6 bases between. The CDR3 extends over 14 amino acids. Here the CDR3 reads CASSESWLNTEAFF. For the CDR3, the DNA is TGTGCCAGCAGTGAATCGTGGCTGAACACTGAAGCTTTCTTT.

The chain couples TRBV2 to TRBJ1-6; 9 bases are shared with TRBD1. CDR3 length equals 13 residues. Losses at the gene ends were 9 bases for V and 10 bases for J; bases not matched to a gene: 7. Per the germline V gene, CDR1 is SNHLY and CDR2 is FYNNEI. The CDR3 region has the DNA TGTGCCAGGGGAGACAGGGGGGACTCACCCCTCCACTTT. It is translated as CARGDRGDSPLHF.

V and J are TRBV27 and TRBJ2-3; D perhaps matches TRBD2 (5 bases). The germline V and J ends were trimmed by 5 bases and 3 bases, with 12 bases remaining between them. Germline V lookup: CDR1 MNHEY, CDR2 SMNVEV (reference sequence). This CDR3 is built from 14 residues. The CDR3 DNA follows: TGTGCCAGCAGTATTTCGGGGAATACAGATACGCAGTATTTT. This codes for CASSISGNTDTQYF.

The genes are TRBV5-4 and TRBJ2-1, with TRBD2 as a possible D gene (5 bases). Trimming removed 0 bases from V and 9 bases from J, with 16 bases in between. Germline V CDR1 and CDR2: SGHNT, YYREEE (reference sequence). CDR3 length: 15 residues. The DNA for the CDR3 is TGTGCCAGCAGCTTGGATTTTTTACTAGACGGTGAGCAGTTCTTC. It specifies CASSLDFLLDGEQFF.

This chain links TRBV29-1 with TRBJ2-3, with 12 bases aligning to TRBD2. Germline trimming cut 2 bases from V and 2 bases from J; bases unmatched to any gene: 8. Per germline, CDR1 SQVTM and CDR2 ANQGSEA. CDR3 length: 17 residues. Here the CDR3 reads CSVESASGRGFTDTQYF. CDR3 in DNA: TGCAGCGTTGAATCCGCTAGCGGGAGGGGGTTCACAGATACGCAGTATTTT.